This T cell receptor beta chain was retrieved from a study of T cell changes during pregnancy in multiple sclerosis. Produced via immunoSEQ multiplex PCR; TCRdb's table is partial and in-frame only. The sample has approximately 100,000 clones; 90% to 95% are singletons. This clone was picked up one time. Between the trimmed V and J ends, which lost 5 bases and 4 bases, there was a span of 11 bases. This CDR3 has 13 residues. Germline CDR1 SGHVS, CDR2 FNYEAQ. The sequenced sample was peripheral blood, obtained after pregnancy. This TCR was sampled from a female donor with multiple sclerosis, enrolled in a pregnancy study. V is TRBV7-6 and J is TRBJ1-2; possibly TRBD1 for D (6 bases). CDR3 in amino acids: CASSPFRGYGYTF. CDR3 sequence (DNA): TGTGCCAGCAGCCCATTCAGGGGCTATGGCTACACCTTC. The whole variable domain, remainder taken from reference TRBV7-6 and TRBJ1-2, is GAGVSQSPRYKVTKRGQDVALRCDPISGHVSLYWYRQALGQGPEFLTYFNYEAQQDKSGLPNDRFSAERPEGSISTLTIQRTEQRDSAMYRCASSPFRGYGYTFGSGTRLTVV.